One and the same sample provided the 25 T cell receptor beta chains below, sequenced in a study of T-cell reconstitution after alpha-beta-depleted transplantation in children. TCRbeta library construction was performed incorporating unique molecular identifiers. TCRdb reprocessed the PCR reads via MiXCR and lists one record per CDR3 protein. The data show 600,000 to 700,000 distinct CDR3 sequences, around 13% seen once. The source material was PBMCs, sampled before TCRalphabeta/CD19-depleted stem cell transplant. The receptor set was obtained from a girl aged 2 to 10 with congenital amegakaryocytic thrombocytopenia, due to receive a stem cell transplant.

This clonotype came up a few times. CDR3 DNA sequence: TGTGCCAGCAGTGCACCGGGACAGGTCTCCCTCAAAGCTTTCTTT. Its translation: CASSAPGQVSLKAFF. The chain links TRBV25-1 to TRBJ1-1, with 8 bases identical to TRBD1. Trimming at V came to 4 bases and at J to 9 bases, leaving 13 bases not matched to a gene. CDR1 is MGHDK, CDR2 SYGVNS, per germline. This CDR3 is 15 amino acids long.

This clonotype was seen only a few times. The chain uses TRBV28 and TRBJ2-1, with unresolved D. The germline gives CDR1 MDHEN, CDR2 SYDVKM. The CDR3 consists of 16 residues. Trimming took off 5 bases at V and 0 bases at J, with 14 bases between the two ends. The CDR3 spells CASSPNRANSYNEQFF. The CDR3 DNA is TGTGCCAGCAGTCCTAACCGCGCTAACTCCTACAATGAGCAGTTCTTC.

This clonotype occurred a few times. V is TRBV27 and J is TRBJ2-1, with D unresolved. The CDR3 has 13 amino acids. Germline lookup yields CDR1 MNHEY and CDR2 SMNVEV (reference sequence). V was cut by 7 bases and J by 4 bases, with 11 bases left in between. The CDR3 sequence is CASTKDRYNEQFF. In nucleotides, the CDR3 is TGTGCCAGCACCAAGGACCGTTACAATGAGCAGTTCTTC.

V usage is TRBV4-1 and J usage is TRBJ2-1, with 12 bases identical to TRBD2. The V gene end was trimmed by 8 bases and the J gene end by 6 bases; junction bases not matched to a gene: 5. The CDR3 is made up of 14 amino acids. Germline V gene sequence: CDR1 MGHRA, CDR2 YSYEKL. CDR3 region: CASRGLAGINEQFF. CDR3 sequence (DNA): TGCGCCAGCCGGGGACTAGCGGGCATCAATGAGCAGTTCTTC.

The chain joins TRBV20-1 to TRBJ2-1; tentatively, D is TRBD2 (5 bases). Germline V gene data show CDR1 as DFQATT and CDR2 as SNEGSKA (reference sequence). This CDR3 region has 16 residues. V was shortened by 2 bases and J by 0 bases, with 14 bases between the two germline ends. The chain's CDR3 is CSARRGAESSYNEQFF. CDR3 sequence (DNA): TGCAGTGCTAGACGAGGAGCGGAGAGCTCCTACAATGAGCAGTTCTTC.

A note on this clonotype: A read error is possible here, since a much larger clone lies one base away. CDR3 coding DNA: TGCGCCAGCAGCTTGGCTTCGTCAGCTCCTACCTATGGCTACACCTTC. Its translation: CASSLASSAPTYGYTF. This chain uses TRBV5-1 with TRBJ1-2; D is uncertain. The CDR3 loop spans 16 amino acids. Trimming removed 0 bases from V and 4 bases from J, with 16 bases in between. The germline V gene has CDR1 SGHRS and CDR2 YFSETQ.

To note about this clonotype: The junction does not match germline at one end; this may be a read error. This chain links TRBV7-3 with TRBJ2-3; D is unclear. Per the germline V gene, CDR1 is SGHTA and CDR2 is FQGTGA. CDR3 length equals 17 residues. The DNA of the CDR3 is TGTGCCAGGAGCTTGGTACCGATAGTGCCCGGGACAGATACGCAGTATTTT. It encodes CARSLVPIVPGTDTQYF.

There are many counts of this clonotype. This chain joins TRBV5-4 and TRBJ1-3; D unclear. V lost 0 bases and J 4 bases, leaving 23 bases between the germline ends. The germline gives CDR1 SGHNT, CDR2 YYREEE (reference sequence). There are 19 residues in the CDR3. CDR3: CASSLVASAFGRTGNTIYF. DNA of the CDR3: TGTGCCAGCAGCTTGGTCGCTTCAGCTTTTGGCCGTACCGGAAACACCATATATTTT.

This clonotype was observed many times. The chain recombines TRBV12-3 or TRBV12-4 with TRBJ1-2, with 7 bases identical to TRBD1. CDR3 length: 14 amino acids. With 8 bases clipped from V and 5 bases from J, the junction kept 11 bases outside the gene matches. The CDR3 region has the DNA TGTGCCAGCGGAAGTACAGGGGCGGCGTATGGCTACACCTTC. Residues: CASGSTGAAYGYTF.

This clonotype has a handful of counts. The genes are TRBV5-1 and TRBJ1-1; D call uncertain. Germline V gives CDR1 SGHRS, CDR2 YFSETQ. The CDR3 sequence is 11 residues long. V was shortened by 0 bases and J by 11 bases, with 8 bases between the two germline ends. In DNA form, the CDR3 reads TGCGCCAGCAGCTTGGAAGGACCCGCTTTCTTT. Translation gives CASSLEGPAFF.

This clonotype was counted a few times. One end of the junction fails to match germline, which may point to a read error. V is TRBV28 and J is TRBJ2-7; a possible D gene is TRBD2 (6 bases). CDR1 and CDR2 (germline): MDHEN, SYDVKM. This CDR3 region has 14 residues. Here the CDR3 reads CASRRGSLSNEQYF. CDR3 nucleotides: TGTGCCAGCAGGCGGGGCTCTCTCTCCAACGAGCAGTACTTC.

This clonotype showed up many times. The chain recombines TRBV10-2 with TRBJ2-1; possibly TRBD2 for D (5 bases). V was clipped by 7 bases and J by 7 bases, with 17 bases between them. CDR1 is WSHSY and CDR2 is SAAADI in the germline V gene. This CDR3 has 14 residues. The CDR3 DNA is TGCGCCAGCAAGGTTACAACCCTAGCAAATGAGCAGTTCTTC. Translation gives CASKVTTLANEQFF.

This clonotype has more than one count but fewer than ten. The chain couples TRBV4-1 to TRBJ1-2, with D perhaps TRBD1 (6 bases). Germline V CDR1 and CDR2: MGHRA, YSYEKL. Trimming cost V 5 bases and J 5 bases, with 15 bases left between them. The length of the CDR3 is 14 residues. The CDR3 DNA reads as TGCGCCAGCAGCAGGGGGGGACTGCCATATGGCTACACCTTC. As protein: CASSRGGLPYGYTF.

The chain carries TRBV5-1 and TRBJ2-3; 8 nucleotides align to TRBD2. The CDR3 runs 15 residues. J gave up 1 base and V 4 bases, and 5 bases lay outside the gene matches. Germline values: CDR1 SGHRS, CDR2 YFSETQ. The CDR3 bases are TGCGCCAGCAGCCGGGGACTAGGTGGCACAGATACGCAGTATTTT. Translated: CASSRGLGGTDTQYF.

The chain is built from TRBV20-1 and TRBJ2-7; D tentatively reads TRBD1 or TRBD2 (5 bases each). The CDR3 has 14 residues. V was clipped by 1 base and J by 3 bases, with 13 bases between them. Germline V CDR1 and CDR2: DFQATT, SNEGSKA (reference sequence). The CDR3 DNA reads TGCAGTGCTAGAGCTGGGGGAACGAACTACGAGCAGTACTTC. Its translation: CSARAGGTNYEQYF.

This clonotype was counted ten times or more. The chain combines TRBV20-1 with TRBJ1-1; D perhaps matches TRBD1 (5 bases). V lost 0 bases and J 0 bases, leaving 14 bases between the germline ends. CDR3 length: 16 residues. The germline V gene encodes CDR1 DFQATT and CDR2 SNEGSKA (reference sequence). The CDR3 region has the DNA TGCAGTGCTAGAGATCCAGGGATGGGCTTGAACACTGAAGCTTTCTTT. As protein: CSARDPGMGLNTEAFF.

The chain is built from TRBV18 and TRBJ1-5; tentative D call: TRBD1 (6 bases). The V gene lost 6 bases and the J gene lost 4 bases, with 16 bases spanning the gap. The germline V gene has CDR1 KGHSH and CDR2 LQKENI. This CDR3 region has 15 residues. The CDR3 region has the DNA TGTGCCAGCTCCCCCGGGGGCCCAGCTAATCAGCCCCAGCATTTT. Residues: CASSPGGPANQPQHF.

The chain couples TRBV6-5 to TRBJ2-3; 8 bases line up with TRBD2. Germline values: CDR1 MNHEY, CDR2 SVGAGI. V gave up 2 bases and J gave up 0 bases; unmatched junction bases: 7. The CDR3 runs to 17 residues. The CDR3: CASSYVRASGSTDTQYF. CDR3 nucleotides: TGTGCCAGCAGTTACGTTAGGGCTAGCGGGAGCACAGATACGCAGTATTTT.

This clonotype was counted ten times or more. V and J are TRBV7-2 and TRBJ2-7; TRBD2 matches 10 bases. The V gene's germline CDR1 is SGHTA and CDR2 FQGNSA. Germline trimming cut 7 bases from V and 2 bases from J; bases unmatched to any gene: 2. The CDR3 is 13 amino acids. CDR3 residues: CASNSGRTYEQYF. CDR3 DNA: TGTGCCAGCAATAGCGGGAGGACCTACGAGCAGTACTTC.

This clonotype was seen once. The chain employs TRBV15 and TRBJ1-2, with D uncertain. This CDR3 has 13 amino acids. CDR1 is LNHNV, CDR2 YYDKDF, per germline (reference sequence). The germline V and J ends were trimmed by 0 bases and 6 bases, with 8 bases remaining between them. The CDR3 DNA is TGTGCCACCAGCAGAGAAGGGAGGGATGGCTACACCTTC. This encodes CATSREGRDGYTF.

In this sample, this clonotype turned up a few times. This chain connects TRBV30 to TRBJ1-6; D gene ambiguous. Germline CDR1 reads GTSNPN; CDR2 reads SVGIG (reference sequence). The CDR3 is 11 amino acids. The ends were cut back, 3 bases at V and 9 bases at J, with 6 bases in the middle. For the CDR3, the DNA is TGTGCCTGGAGAAGGGCTTCACCCCTCCACTTT. Its protein product is CAWRRASPLHF. Based on the CDR3 plus reference TRBV30 and TRBJ1-6, the full variable domain is SQTIHQWPATLVQPVGSPLSLECTVEGTSNPNLYWYRQAAGRGLQLLFYSVGIGQISSEVPQNLSASRPQDRQFILSSKKLLLSDSGFYLCAWRRASPLHFGNGTRLTVT.

In its sample, this clonotype was seen a few times. The chain carries TRBV7-9 and TRBJ1-2; D unclear. V was pared by 7 bases and J by 6 bases, with 9 bases between. This CDR3 is built from 11 residues. Germline CDR1 reads SEHNR; CDR2 reads FQNEAQ (reference sequence). CDR3 coding DNA: TGTGCCAGCACCATCTCGGATGGCTACACCTTC. It translates to CASTISDGYTF.

This clonotype was seen more than once but under ten times. J is TRBJ2-5 and V is TRBV5-1; the D call may be TRBD1 or TRBD2 (5 bases each). Deletions cut 2 bases from V and 2 bases from J, with 13 bases between. Per the germline V gene, CDR1 is SGHRS and CDR2 is YFSETQ. The CDR3 is 15 amino acids. The CDR3 DNA sequence: TGCGCCAGCAGCTTTTACCCGGGGCCTCAAGAGACCCAGTACTTC. As protein: CASSFYPGPQETQYF. Filled out from reference TRBV5-1 and TRBJ2-5, the complete variable domain reads KAGVTQTPRYLIKTRGQQVTLSCSPISGHRSVSWYQQTPGQGLQFLFEYFSETQRNKGNFPGRFSGRQFSNSRSEMNVSTLELGDSALYLCASSFYPGPQETQYFGPGTRLLVL.

This clonotype was seen a handful of times. The chain recombines TRBV5-1 with TRBJ2-1; 13 positions agree with TRBD2. CDR1 is SGHRS and CDR2 is YFSETQ in the germline V gene. After removal of 3 bases from V and 5 bases from J, the junction contained 8 bases not matched to a gene. This CDR3 region has 17 residues. This chain's CDR3 is CASSWVPGTSGDNEQFF. The DNA for the CDR3 is TGCGCCAGCAGCTGGGTGCCCGGGACTAGCGGGGACAATGAGCAGTTCTTC.

This clonotype has a handful of counts. The V and J genes are TRBV9 and TRBJ2-1; 10 positions match TRBD2. V shed 0 bases and J 2 bases; nucleotides not matched to a gene: 11. The CDR3 is 19 amino acids. Per the germline V gene, CDR1 is SGDLS and CDR2 is YYNGEE. CDR3 protein: CASSVVPGLAREAYNEQFF. The CDR3, as DNA: TGTGCCAGCAGCGTAGTTCCGGGACTAGCGAGAGAAGCCTACAATGAGCAGTTCTTC.